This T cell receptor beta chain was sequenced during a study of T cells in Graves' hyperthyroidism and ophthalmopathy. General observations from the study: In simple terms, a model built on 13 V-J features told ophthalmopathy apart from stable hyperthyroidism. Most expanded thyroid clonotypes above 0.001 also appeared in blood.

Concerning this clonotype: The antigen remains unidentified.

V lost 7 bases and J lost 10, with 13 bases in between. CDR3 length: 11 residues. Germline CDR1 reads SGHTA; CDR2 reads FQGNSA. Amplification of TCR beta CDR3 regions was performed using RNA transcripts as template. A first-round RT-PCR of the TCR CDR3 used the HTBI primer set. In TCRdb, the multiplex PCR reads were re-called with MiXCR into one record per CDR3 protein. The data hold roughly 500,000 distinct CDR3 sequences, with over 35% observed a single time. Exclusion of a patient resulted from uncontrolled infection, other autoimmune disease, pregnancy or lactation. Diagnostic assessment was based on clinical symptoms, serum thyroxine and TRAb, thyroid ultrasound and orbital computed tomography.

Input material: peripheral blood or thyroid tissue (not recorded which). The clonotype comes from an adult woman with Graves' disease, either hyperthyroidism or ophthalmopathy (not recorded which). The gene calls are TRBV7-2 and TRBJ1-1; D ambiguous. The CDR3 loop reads CASTGGPAAFF. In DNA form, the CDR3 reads TGTGCCAGCACCGGAGGGCCTGCAGCTTTCTTT.